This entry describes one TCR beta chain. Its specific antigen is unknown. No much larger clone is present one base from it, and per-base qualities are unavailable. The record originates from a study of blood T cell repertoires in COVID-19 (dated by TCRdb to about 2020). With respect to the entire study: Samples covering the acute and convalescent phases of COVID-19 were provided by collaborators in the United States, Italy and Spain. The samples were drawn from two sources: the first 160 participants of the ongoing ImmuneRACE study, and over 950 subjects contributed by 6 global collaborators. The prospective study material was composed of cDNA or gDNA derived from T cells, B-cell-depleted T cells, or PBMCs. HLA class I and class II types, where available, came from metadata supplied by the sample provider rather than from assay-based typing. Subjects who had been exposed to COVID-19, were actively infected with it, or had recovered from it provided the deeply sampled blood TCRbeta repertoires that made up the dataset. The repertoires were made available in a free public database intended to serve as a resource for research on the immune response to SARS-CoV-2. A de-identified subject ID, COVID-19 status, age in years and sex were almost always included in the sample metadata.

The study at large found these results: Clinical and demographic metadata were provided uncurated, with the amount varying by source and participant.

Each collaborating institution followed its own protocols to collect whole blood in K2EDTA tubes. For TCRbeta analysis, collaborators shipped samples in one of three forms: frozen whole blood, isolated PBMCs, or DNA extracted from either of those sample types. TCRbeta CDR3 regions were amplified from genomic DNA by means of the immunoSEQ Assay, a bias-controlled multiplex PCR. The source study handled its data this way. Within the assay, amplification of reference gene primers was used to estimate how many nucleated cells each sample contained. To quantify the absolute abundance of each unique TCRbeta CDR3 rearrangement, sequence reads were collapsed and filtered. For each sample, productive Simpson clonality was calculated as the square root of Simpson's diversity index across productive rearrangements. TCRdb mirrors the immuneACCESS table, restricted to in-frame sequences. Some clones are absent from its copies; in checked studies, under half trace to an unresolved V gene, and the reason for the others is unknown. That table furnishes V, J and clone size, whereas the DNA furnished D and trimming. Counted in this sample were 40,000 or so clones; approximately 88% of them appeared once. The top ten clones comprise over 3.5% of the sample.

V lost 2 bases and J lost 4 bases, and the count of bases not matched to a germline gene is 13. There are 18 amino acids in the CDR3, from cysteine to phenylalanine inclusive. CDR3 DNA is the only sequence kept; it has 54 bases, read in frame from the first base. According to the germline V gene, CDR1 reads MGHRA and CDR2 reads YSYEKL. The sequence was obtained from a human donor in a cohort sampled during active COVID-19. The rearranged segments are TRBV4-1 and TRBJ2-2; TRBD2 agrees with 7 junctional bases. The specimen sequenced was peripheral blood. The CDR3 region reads CASSQPGLRASATGELFF. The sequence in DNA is TGCGCCAGCAGCCAACCGGGACTAAGGGCGTCGGCCACCGGGGAGCTGTTTTTT.